Reported below is one TCR beta chain. In the study's own analysis: Amplifying reference gene primers gave estimates of nucleated cell counts. The method was immunoSEQ multiplex PCR; TCRdb's version includes in-frame clones alone and lacks a portion of them. For V, J and clone size, that table is used; D and trimming come from the DNA. The profile shows fewer than 90,000 clones, roughly 78% of them singletons. This entry belongs to a study of blood T cell repertoires in COVID-19. Study overall: Whether acute or convalescent, the COVID-19 samples came from the United States, Italy and Spain. Sample material is recorded as cDNA or gDNA derived from T cells, B-cell-depleted T cells, or PBMCs.

The CDR3 has 12 residues. Losses at the gene ends were 7 bases for V and 7 bases for J; bases not matched to a gene: 3. Germline V gives CDR1 LNHNV, CDR2 YYDKDF (reference sequence). The source is a woman at least 80 years old with acute or convalescent COVID-19. Sequencing was performed on peripheral blood. The chain carries TRBV15 and TRBJ2-1, with 8 bases that match TRBD1. The CDR3 loop is CATNNRGNEQFF. As DNA, the CDR3 is TGTGCCACCAATAACAGGGGGAATGAGCAGTTCTTC.